The clone carrying this TCR beta chain showed up just a few times. No antigen is known for it. Germline V gene sequence: CDR1 SGHDT, CDR2 YYEEEE. Trimming left V 2 bases short and J 7 bases short, with 12 bases between. The CDR3 spans 13 residues. The record originates from a study of beta chain features in type 1 diabetes. Study-wide context: The examined sorted cells totaled around 100,000,000 across samples. Findings and limits, study-wide: TCRB CDR3s from Type 1 diabetes patients were moderately but significantly shorter in all four CD4+ subsets.

Expressed TCRB transcripts were sequenced after all isolated RNA was converted to cDNA. Assay: immunoSEQ multiplex PCR; the TCRdb copy retains only in-frame clones and omits some. In the table there are tens of thousands of clones, around a third of which are singletons. The sequencing input was stem cell memory CD4+ T cells from blood. The chain joins TRBV5-6 to TRBJ1-2, with D possibly matching TRBD1 (6 bases). The clonotype was recovered from a young woman in good health. CDR3 sequence (DNA): TGTGCCAGCAGCTTTCCAGGGGTAGGTGGCTACACCTTC. Its translation: CASSFPGVGGYTF.